One and the same sample provided the 15 T cell receptor beta chains below, sequenced in a study of T cells in localized non-small cell lung cancer. Assay used: immunoSEQ multiplex PCR; TCRdb lists only in-frame clones, some missing. The table includes 25,000 or so clones, around 86% detected once. Sequencing used peripheral blood, obtained before any cancer treatment. These TCRs come from a woman aged 40-75 years with stage I lung adenocarcinoma.

The chain has TRBV7-2 and TRBJ2-3; 11 bases are a match to TRBD2. V was pared by 10 bases and J by 1 base, with 4 bases of the junction left unmatched. The CDR3 covers 14 residues. Looked up from germline, CDR1 is SGHTA and CDR2 is FQGNSA. Written as DNA, the CDR3 is TGTGCCACGGAGACTAGCGGGGGCACAGATACGCAGTATTTT. It translates to CATETSGGTDTQYF.

V gene TRBV5-8 combines with J gene TRBJ2-6; D remains unclear. The CDR3 sequence is 14 residues long. The germline CDR1 and CDR2 sequences are SGHTS and YDEGEE. The germline V and J ends were trimmed by 4 bases and 4 bases, with 9 bases remaining between them. This CDR3 reads CASSRVTGANVLTF. The CDR3 coding sequence is TGTGCCAGCAGCAGGGTAACAGGGGCCAACGTCCTGACTTTC. The full variable domain, completed using reference TRBV5-8 and TRBJ2-6, is EAGVTQSPTHLIKTRGQQATLRCSPISGHTSVYWYQQALGLGLQFLLWYDEGEERNRGNFPPRFSGRQFPNYSSELNVNALELEDSALYLCASSRVTGANVLTFGAGSRLTVL.

The rearrangement uses TRBV19 and TRBJ1-4; maybe TRBD1 (5 bases). Trimming shortened V by 7 bases and J by 5 bases, and 14 bases separated the two germline ends. This CDR3 is 14 amino acids long. Germline values: CDR1 LNHDA, CDR2 SQIVND (reference sequence). CDR3 loop: CASTRDGRNEKLFF. In nucleotides, the CDR3 is TGTGCCAGTACCCGGGACGGAAGAAATGAAAAACTGTTTTTT.

The chain has TRBV18 and TRBJ1-3, with D uncertain. Trimming cost V 5 bases and J 4 bases, with 15 bases left between them. This CDR3 comprises 15 residues. Germline V gene lookup returns CDR1 KGHSH and CDR2 LQKENI. The DNA for the CDR3 is TGTGCCAGCTCAATTGACCGGAGGGTCGGAAACACCATATATTTT. It yields the protein CASSIDRRVGNTIYF.

V gene TRBV5-4 combines with J gene TRBJ1-2, with D tentatively TRBD1 (6 bases). The germline V gene encodes CDR1 SGHNT and CDR2 YYREEE (reference sequence). V dropped 0 bases and J dropped 7 bases, with 19 bases sitting between them. CDR3 length: 16 residues. As DNA, the CDR3 is TGTGCCAGCAGCTTGGCCGGTCAGGGGCGTGTATCTGGCTACACCTTC. It specifies CASSLAGQGRVSGYTF.

This clone was counted a single time. The chain uses TRBV6-5 and TRBJ1-1, with a tentative D call TRBD1 (6 bases). V shed 7 bases and J shed 2 bases, with 14 bases lying between them. Germline values: CDR1 MNHEY, CDR2 SVGAGI. The CDR3 consists of 14 residues. CDR3 DNA: TGTGCCAGCACCAAACAGGGTAGTAACACTGAAGCTTTCTTT. Amino acid sequence: CASTKQGSNTEAFF.

The sample holds a few counts of this clone. The chain uses TRBV29-1 and TRBJ2-7, with TRBD2 matching 7 bases. From germline, CDR1 is SQVTM and CDR2 ANQGSEA. This CDR3 has 12 residues. Trimming at V came to 0 bases and at J to 9 bases, leaving 5 bases not matched to a gene. CDR3 amino acids: CSVEEPGRGQYF. The CDR3 DNA reads as TGCAGCGTTGAAGAACCAGGGAGGGGGCAGTACTTC.

V gene TRBV11-3 combines with J gene TRBJ1-4, with 10 bases fitting TRBD1. J lost 8 bases, V lost 5 bases, and 5 bases had no gene match. Germline lookup yields CDR1 SGHNT and CDR2 YENEEA. This CDR3 is built from 14 residues. The CDR3 region is CASSPPDRGEKLFF. CDR3 nucleotide sequence: TGTGCCAGCAGCCCTCCGGACAGGGGGGAAAAACTGTTTTTT.

The V and J genes are TRBV7-2 and TRBJ1-1; D gene uncertain. In germline, CDR1 is SGHTA, CDR2 FQGNSA. Trimming removed 4 bases from V and 1 base from J, with 10 bases in between. This CDR3 contains 14 residues. CDR3 coding DNA: TGTGCCAGCAGCTCAAACTCGCAGAACACTGAAGCTTTCTTT. Translation gives CASSSNSQNTEAFF.

The chain has TRBV5-1 and TRBJ2-7, with a weak D call TRBD2 (6 bases). This CDR3 has 15 amino acids. Germline assignment: CDR1 SGHRS and CDR2 YFSETQ. Between the trimmed V and J ends, which lost 1 base and 0 bases, there was a span of 11 bases. The CDR3 coding sequence is TGCGCCAGCAGCTTGCCGGAGGGCAACTCCTACGAGCAGTACTTC. It encodes CASSLPEGNSYEQYF.

The chain uses TRBV5-1 and TRBJ1-6; D gene uncertain. This CDR3 comprises 13 residues. V was clipped by 2 bases and J by 10 bases, with 10 bases between them. Germline loops: CDR1 SGHRS, CDR2 YFSETQ. The CDR3 sequence is CASSFSKGSPLHF. CDR3 DNA sequence: TGCGCCAGCAGCTTCTCAAAAGGATCACCCCTCCACTTT. The whole variable domain, remainder taken from reference TRBV5-1 and TRBJ1-6, is KAGVTQTPRYLIKTRGQQVTLSCSPISGHRSVSWYQQTPGQGLQFLFEYFSETQRNKGNFPGRFSGRQFSNSRSEMNVSTLELGDSALYLCASSFSKGSPLHFGNGTRLTVT.

The DNA of the CDR3 is TGTGCCAGTAGTATAGAGACAAGGGGCTACACCTTC. Amino acids: CASSIETRGYTF. The chain has TRBV19 and TRBJ1-2; D ambiguous. CDR1 is LNHDA and CDR2 is SQIVND in the germline V gene (reference sequence). Trimming shortened V by 0 bases and J by 8 bases, and 7 bases separated the two germline ends. The CDR3 runs to 12 residues.

The rearrangement joins TRBV11-1 to TRBJ1-2, with a weak D call TRBD1 (5 bases). Germline CDR1 SGHAT, CDR2 FQDESV (reference sequence). This CDR3 spans 15 amino acids. V lost 4 bases and J 1 base, leaving 13 bases between the germline ends. In DNA form, the CDR3 reads TGTGCCAGCAGCTCGAACCGACAGCATAACTATGGCTACACCTTC. This codes for CASSSNRQHNYGYTF.

This sequence joins TRBV9 and TRBJ2-4, with D possibly TRBD1 on 5 matching bases. Per the germline V gene, CDR1 is SGDLS and CDR2 is YYNGEE. The CDR3 extends over 14 amino acids. The V and J ends lost 3 bases and 7 bases respectively, with 14 bases between them. The CDR3 nucleotides are TGTGCCAGCAGCGGGCGGACAAGCCACAACATTCAGTACTTC. Translating gives CASSGRTSHNIQYF. Together with reference TRBV9 and TRBJ2-4, the CDR3 gives the full variable domain: DSGVTQTPKHLITATGQRVTLRCSPRSGDLSVYWYQQSLDQGLQFLIQYYNGEERAKGNILERFSAQQFPDLHSELNLSSLELGDSALYFCASSGRTSHNIQYFGAGTRLSVL.

The chain has TRBV27 and TRBJ1-1; no clear D gene. Trimming left V 2 bases short and J 3 bases short, with 10 bases between. Germline CDR1 and CDR2: MNHEY and SMNVEV (reference sequence). The CDR3 has 14 amino acids. DNA of the CDR3: TGTGCCAGCAGTTTAACAGAAGAATACACTGAAGCTTTCTTT. This encodes CASSLTEEYTEAFF.